These T cell receptor beta chains were read from a single sample in a study of CD8+CD57+ T cells in acquired aplastic anemia. MiXCR, run by TCRdb on the reads, gives a single entry per CDR3 protein. The sample has fewer than 85,000 distinct CDR3 sequences, about three quarters seen once; the top ten hold roughly 80%. Sequencing was carried out using sorted CD4+, CD8+, or CD8+CD57+ T cells (not recorded which) from PBMCs. The receptor set was obtained from a human donor with aplastic anemia. Each CDR3 is given with its conserved first and last residue. D genes are given only for firm matches. Clone size is stated in some rows and not others, as once, few, many or a class when expanded.

d_call: -
v_call: TRBV11-1
j_call: TRBJ1-6
clone_size: -
cdr3_aa: CASPKLQASSYNSPLHF
cdr3_nt: TGTGCCAGCCCCAAATTGCAGGCGAGCTCCTATAATTCACCCCTCCACTTT

d_call: -
v_call: TRBV4-2
j_call: TRBJ1-2
clone_size: -
cdr3_aa: CASSHVRQNYGYTF
cdr3_nt: TGTGCCAGCAGCCATGTACGGCAGAACTATGGCTACACCTTC

d_call: TRBD1
v_call: TRBV2
j_call: TRBJ2-7
clone_size: -
cdr3_aa: CASSGSGGPNYEQYF
cdr3_nt: TGTGCCAGCAGTGGGTCAGGGGGCCCTAACTACGAGCAGTACTTC

d_call: -
v_call: TRBV7-6
j_call: TRBJ2-7
clone_size: -
cdr3_aa: CASGDTYEQYF
cdr3_nt: TGTGCCAGTGGAGATACCTACGAGCAGTACTTC

d_call: -
v_call: TRBV29-1
j_call: TRBJ2-3
clone_size: many
cdr3_aa: CSVERLGVSDTQYF
cdr3_nt: TGCAGCGTTGAACGGCTAGGGGTGTCGGATACGCAGTATTTT

d_call: -
v_call: TRBV29-1
j_call: TRBJ1-4
clone_size: -
cdr3_aa: CSVEDLRNEKLFF
cdr3_nt: TGCAGCGTTGAAGATCTACGAAATGAAAAACTGTTTTTT

d_call: -
v_call: TRBV7-9
j_call: TRBJ1-3
clone_size: -
cdr3_aa: CASSSLGGNTIYF
cdr3_nt: TGTGCCAGCAGCTCGCTGGGGGGAAACACCATATATTTT

d_call: -
v_call: TRBV7-6
j_call: TRBJ1-1
clone_size: once
cdr3_aa: CASSLNTGNTEAFF
cdr3_nt: TGTGCCAGCAGCTTAAATACGGGGAACACTGAAGCTTTCTTT

d_call: -
v_call: TRBV9
j_call: TRBJ1-1
clone_size: -
cdr3_aa: CASSAGGGSITEAFF
cdr3_nt: TGTGCCAGCAGCGCGGGAGGCGGCTCGATCACTGAAGCTTTCTTT

d_call: -
v_call: TRBV20-1
j_call: TRBJ1-2
clone_size: -
cdr3_aa: CSARDQEGQGLSGNYGYTF
cdr3_nt: TGCAGTGCTAGAGATCAGGAGGGGCAGGGGTTAAGTGGTAACTATGGCTACACCTTC

d_call: TRBD1
v_call: TRBV6-1
j_call: TRBJ1-2
clone_size: few
cdr3_aa: CASSEAGTGSYGYTF
cdr3_nt: TGTGCCAGCAGTGAAGCCGGGACAGGGTCCTATGGCTACACCTTC

d_call: -
v_call: TRBV10-3
j_call: TRBJ1-3
clone_size: -
cdr3_aa: CAVVGGDTIYF
cdr3_nt: TGTGCCGTAGTAGGGGGGGACACCATATATTTT

d_call: -
v_call: TRBV24-1
j_call: TRBJ2-2
clone_size: -
cdr3_aa: CATSAETGELFF
cdr3_nt: TGTGCCACCAGTGCGGAGACCGGGGAGCTGTTTTTT

d_call: -
v_call: TRBV19
j_call: TRBJ1-1
clone_size: -
cdr3_aa: CASSIGAGMNTEAFF
cdr3_nt: TGTGCCAGTAGTATTGGGGCAGGGATGAACACTGAAGCTTTCTTT

d_call: TRBD1
v_call: TRBV2
j_call: TRBJ2-3
clone_size: -
cdr3_aa: CASRATGGARPDTQYF
cdr3_nt: TGTGCCAGCAGAGCAACAGGGGGCGCACGTCCAGATACGCAGTATTTT

d_call: -
v_call: TRBV11-1
j_call: TRBJ1-6
clone_size: -
cdr3_aa: CASSFGGGGNSPLHF
cdr3_nt: TGTGCCAGCAGCTTTGGAGGGGGTGGAAATTCACCCCTCCACTTT

d_call: -
v_call: TRBV24-1
j_call: TRBJ2-2
clone_size: many
cdr3_aa: CATSEQGTGELFF
cdr3_nt: TGTGCCACCAGCGAACAGGGTACCGGGGAGCTGTTTTTT

d_call: -
v_call: TRBV7-9
j_call: TRBJ2-5
clone_size: many
cdr3_aa: CASSFLPETQYF
cdr3_nt: TGTGCCAGCAGCTTTCTCCCGGAGACCCAGTACTTC

d_call: -
v_call: TRBV20-1
j_call: TRBJ2-6
clone_size: -
cdr3_aa: CSAYPPGGANVLTF
cdr3_nt: TGCAGTGCTTATCCCCCGGGGGGGGCCAACGTCCTGACTTTC

d_call: TRBD1
v_call: TRBV20-1
j_call: TRBJ1-6
clone_size: -
cdr3_aa: CSARPGTGSGSPLHF
cdr3_nt: TGCAGTGCCAGACCGGGGACAGGGTCGGGATCACCCCTCCACTTT

d_call: TRBD1
v_call: TRBV4-2
j_call: TRBJ2-3
clone_size: -
cdr3_aa: CASSPSRGQADTQYF
cdr3_nt: TGTGCCAGCAGCCCGTCCAGGGGGCAGGCAGATACGCAGTATTTT

d_call: -
v_call: TRBV7-2
j_call: TRBJ2-1
clone_size: many
cdr3_aa: CASSFRPYNEQFF
cdr3_nt: TGTGCCAGCAGCTTTCGTCCTTACAATGAGCAGTTCTTC

d_call: -
v_call: TRBV2
j_call: TRBJ2-2
clone_size: -
cdr3_aa: CASSDGVVGELFF
cdr3_nt: TGTGCCAGCAGTGACGGCGTGGTCGGGGAGCTGTTTTTT

d_call: -
v_call: TRBV5-5
j_call: TRBJ2-3
clone_size: -
cdr3_aa: CASSLEANGDTQYF
cdr3_nt: TGTGCCAGCAGCTTGGAGGCTAATGGGGATACGCAGTATTTT

d_call: -
v_call: TRBV7-2
j_call: TRBJ2-3
clone_size: -
cdr3_aa: CASSLWSSTDTQYF
cdr3_nt: TGTGCCAGCAGCTTGTGGTCTAGCACAGATACGCAGTATTTT

d_call: -
v_call: TRBV6-2/TRBV6-3
j_call: TRBJ1-1
clone_size: few
cdr3_aa: CASSYLVRFAEAFF
cdr3_nt: TGTGCCAGCAGTTACCTAGTAAGGTTCGCTGAAGCTTTCTTT

d_call: -
v_call: TRBV7-2
j_call: TRBJ2-5
clone_size: -
cdr3_aa: CASSWTQETQYF
cdr3_nt: TGTGCCAGCAGCTGGACCCAAGAGACCCAGTACTTC